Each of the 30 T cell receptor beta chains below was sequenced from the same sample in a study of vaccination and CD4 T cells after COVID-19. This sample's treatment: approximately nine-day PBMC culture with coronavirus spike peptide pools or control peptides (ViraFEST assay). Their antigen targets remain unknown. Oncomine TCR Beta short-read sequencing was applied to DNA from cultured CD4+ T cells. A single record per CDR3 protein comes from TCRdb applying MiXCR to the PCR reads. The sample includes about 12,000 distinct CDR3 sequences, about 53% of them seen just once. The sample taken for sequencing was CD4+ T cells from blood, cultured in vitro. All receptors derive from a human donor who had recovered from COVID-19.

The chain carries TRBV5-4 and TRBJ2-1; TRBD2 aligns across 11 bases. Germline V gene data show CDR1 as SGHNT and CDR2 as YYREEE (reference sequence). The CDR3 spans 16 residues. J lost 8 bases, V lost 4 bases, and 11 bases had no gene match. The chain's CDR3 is CASSRSTSGSVYEQFF. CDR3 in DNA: TGTGCCAGCAGCAGGAGTACTAGCGGGAGTGTTTATGAGCAGTTCTTC.

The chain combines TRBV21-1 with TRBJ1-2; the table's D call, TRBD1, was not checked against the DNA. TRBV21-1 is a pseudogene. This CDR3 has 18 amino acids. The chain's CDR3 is CASSSKPGQGPKNYGYTF. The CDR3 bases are TGTGCCAGCAGCAGCAAACCGGGACAGGGGCCCAAAAACTATGGCTACACCTTC.

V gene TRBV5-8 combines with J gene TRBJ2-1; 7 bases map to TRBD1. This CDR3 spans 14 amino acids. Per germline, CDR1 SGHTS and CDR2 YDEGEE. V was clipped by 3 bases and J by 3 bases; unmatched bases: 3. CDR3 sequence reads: CASSSGTDYNEQFF. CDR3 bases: TGTGCCAGCAGCTCTGGGACAGACTACAATGAGCAGTTCTTC.

The CDR3 reads CASSLRGGSNSPLHF. As DNA, the CDR3 is TGTGCCAGCAGTTTACGGGGAGGTTCAAATTCACCCCTCCACTTT. This chain joins TRBV27 and TRBJ1-6; no clear D gene. V was clipped by 2 bases and J by 7 bases, with 12 bases between them. The CDR3 consists of 15 residues. CDR1 and CDR2 from the germline V gene are MNHEY and SMNVEV (reference sequence).

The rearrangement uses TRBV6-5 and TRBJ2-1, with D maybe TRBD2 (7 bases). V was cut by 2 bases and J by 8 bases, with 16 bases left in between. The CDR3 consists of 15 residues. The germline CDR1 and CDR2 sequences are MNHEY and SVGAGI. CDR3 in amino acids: CASSYRPGGHDEQFF. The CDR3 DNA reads TGTGCCAGCAGTTACCGGCCCGGGGGGCATGATGAGCAGTTCTTC.

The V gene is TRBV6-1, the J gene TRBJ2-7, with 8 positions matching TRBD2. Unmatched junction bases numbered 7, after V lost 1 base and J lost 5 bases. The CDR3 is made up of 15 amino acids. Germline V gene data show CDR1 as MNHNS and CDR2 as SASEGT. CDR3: CASSEESGTSHEQYF. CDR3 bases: TGTGCCAGCAGTGAAGAATCCGGGACTAGTCACGAGCAGTACTTC.

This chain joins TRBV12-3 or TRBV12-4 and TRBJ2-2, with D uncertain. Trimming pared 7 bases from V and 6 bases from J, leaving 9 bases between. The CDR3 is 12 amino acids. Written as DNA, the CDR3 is TGTGCCAGCACCCTTGGGGCCGGGGAGCTGTTTTTT. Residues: CASTLGAGELFF.

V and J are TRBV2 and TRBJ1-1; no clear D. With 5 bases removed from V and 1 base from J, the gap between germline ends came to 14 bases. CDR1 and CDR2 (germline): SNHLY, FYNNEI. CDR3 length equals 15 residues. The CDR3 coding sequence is TGTGCCAGCAGTTTAGCTCGCCCCCAGAACACTGAAGCTTTCTTT. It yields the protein CASSLARPQNTEAFF.

The CDR3 DNA is TGTGCCAGCAGTGAGGTCTCTGGGGCCAACGTCCTGACTTTC. Translated, it gives CASSEVSGANVLTF. The chain joins TRBV2 to TRBJ2-6, with D uncertain. There are 14 residues in the CDR3. The V and J ends lost 3 bases and 0 bases respectively, with 3 bases between them. CDR1 is SNHLY, CDR2 FYNNEI, per germline.

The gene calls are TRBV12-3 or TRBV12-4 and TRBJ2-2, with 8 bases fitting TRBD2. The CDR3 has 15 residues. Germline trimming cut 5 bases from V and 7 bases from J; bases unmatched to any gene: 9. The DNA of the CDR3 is TGTGCCAGCAGTACCACCTACGGGGGGGGCGGGGAGCTGTTTTTT. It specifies CASSTTYGGGGELFF.

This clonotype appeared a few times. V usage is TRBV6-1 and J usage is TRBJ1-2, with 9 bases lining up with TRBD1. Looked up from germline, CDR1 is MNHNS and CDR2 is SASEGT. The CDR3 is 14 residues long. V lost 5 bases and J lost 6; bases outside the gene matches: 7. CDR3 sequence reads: CASSRAGTGNGYTF. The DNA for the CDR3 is TGTGCCAGCAGTCGCGCCGGGACAGGGAATGGCTACACCTTC.

CDR3 sequence: CAWSGREGGKQFF. CDR3 sequence (DNA): TGTGCCTGGAGCGGTAGGGAGGGGGGGAAGCAGTTCTTC. V usage is TRBV30 and J usage is TRBJ2-1, with a possible D match to TRBD2 (7 bases). This CDR3 spans 13 amino acids. Trimming left V 3 bases short and J 11 bases short, with 17 bases between. Germline V gives CDR1 GTSNPN, CDR2 SVGIG (reference sequence).

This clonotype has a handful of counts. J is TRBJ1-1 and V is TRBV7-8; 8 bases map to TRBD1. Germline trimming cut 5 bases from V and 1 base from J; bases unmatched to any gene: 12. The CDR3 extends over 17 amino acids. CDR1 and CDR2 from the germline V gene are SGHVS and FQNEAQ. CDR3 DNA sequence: TGTGCCAGCAGCCGTTCCAGGGGGCTCCAACGGAACACTGAAGCTTTCTTT. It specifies CASSRSRGLQRNTEAFF.

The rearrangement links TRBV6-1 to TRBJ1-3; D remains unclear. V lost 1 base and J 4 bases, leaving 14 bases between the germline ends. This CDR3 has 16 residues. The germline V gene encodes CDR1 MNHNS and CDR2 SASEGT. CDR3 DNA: TGTGCCAGCAGTGAAGGGCGGAATGCTCTGGGAAACACCATATATTTT. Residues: CASSEGRNALGNTIYF.

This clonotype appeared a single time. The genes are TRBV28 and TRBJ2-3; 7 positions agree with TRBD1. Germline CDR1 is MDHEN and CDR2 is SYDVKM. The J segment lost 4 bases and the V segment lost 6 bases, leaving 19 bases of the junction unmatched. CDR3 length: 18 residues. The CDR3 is CASRLSRDSQFPPDTQYF. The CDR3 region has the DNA TGTGCCAGCAGATTGTCCCGGGACAGTCAATTTCCCCCAGATACGCAGTATTTT.

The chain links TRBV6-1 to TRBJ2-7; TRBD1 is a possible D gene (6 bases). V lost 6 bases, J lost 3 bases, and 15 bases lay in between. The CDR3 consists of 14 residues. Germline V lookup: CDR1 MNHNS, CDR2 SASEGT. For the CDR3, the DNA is TGTGCCAGCAGCCGAGGTGACAGGAACTACGAGCAGTACTTC. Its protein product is CASSRGDRNYEQYF.

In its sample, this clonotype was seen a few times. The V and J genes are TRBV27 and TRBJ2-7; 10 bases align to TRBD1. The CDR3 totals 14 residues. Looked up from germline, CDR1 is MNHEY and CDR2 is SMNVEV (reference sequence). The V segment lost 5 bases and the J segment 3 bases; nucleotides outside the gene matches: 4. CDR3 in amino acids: CASSRDRGGYEQYF. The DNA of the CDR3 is TGTGCCAGCAGTCGGGACAGGGGAGGCTACGAGCAGTACTTC.

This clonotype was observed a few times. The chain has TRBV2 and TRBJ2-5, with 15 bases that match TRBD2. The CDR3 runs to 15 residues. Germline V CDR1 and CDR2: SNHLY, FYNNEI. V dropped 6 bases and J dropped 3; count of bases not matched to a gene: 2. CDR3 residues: CASSGLAGGEETQYF. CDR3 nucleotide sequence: TGTGCCAGCAGCGGACTAGCGGGAGGGGAAGAGACCCAGTACTTC.

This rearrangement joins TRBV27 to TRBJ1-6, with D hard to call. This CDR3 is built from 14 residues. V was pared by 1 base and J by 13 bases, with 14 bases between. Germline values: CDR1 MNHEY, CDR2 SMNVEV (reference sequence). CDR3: CASSLWGPLRPLHF. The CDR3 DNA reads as TGTGCCAGCAGTTTATGGGGTCCGCTTCGGCCCCTCCACTTT.

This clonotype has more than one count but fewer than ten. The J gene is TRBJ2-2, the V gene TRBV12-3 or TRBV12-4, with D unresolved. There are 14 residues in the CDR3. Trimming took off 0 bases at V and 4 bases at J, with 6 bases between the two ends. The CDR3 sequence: CASSLASLTGELFF. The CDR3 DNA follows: TGTGCCAGCAGTTTAGCCAGCCTCACCGGGGAGCTGTTTTTT.

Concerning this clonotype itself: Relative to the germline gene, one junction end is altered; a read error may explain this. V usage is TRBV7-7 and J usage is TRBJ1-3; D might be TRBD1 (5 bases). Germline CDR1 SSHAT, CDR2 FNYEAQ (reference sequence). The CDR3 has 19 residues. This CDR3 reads CASSLGTARLADSGNTIYF. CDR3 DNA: TGTGCTAGCAGCTTAGGGACCGCACGACTGGCCGATTCTGGAAACACCATATATTTT.

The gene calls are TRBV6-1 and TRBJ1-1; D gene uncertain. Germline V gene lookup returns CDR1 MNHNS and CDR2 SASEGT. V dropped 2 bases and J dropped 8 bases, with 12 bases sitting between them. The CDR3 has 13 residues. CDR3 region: CASSEIGKPEAFF. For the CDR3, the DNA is TGTGCCAGCAGTGAAATAGGTAAGCCCGAAGCTTTCTTT.

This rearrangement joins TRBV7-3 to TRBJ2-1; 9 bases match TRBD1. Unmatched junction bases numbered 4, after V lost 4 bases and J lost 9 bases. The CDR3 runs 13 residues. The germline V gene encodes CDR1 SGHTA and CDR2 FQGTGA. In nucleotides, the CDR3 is TGTGCCAGCAGCTCGAGACAGGGGGGTGAGCAGTTCTTC. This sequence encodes CASSSRQGGEQFF. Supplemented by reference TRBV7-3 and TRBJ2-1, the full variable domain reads GAGVSQTPSNKVTEKGKYVELRCDPISGHTALYWYRQSLGQGPEFLIYFQGTGAADDSGLPNDRFFAVRPEGSVSTLKIQRTERGDSAVYLCASSSRQGGEQFFGPGTRLTVL.

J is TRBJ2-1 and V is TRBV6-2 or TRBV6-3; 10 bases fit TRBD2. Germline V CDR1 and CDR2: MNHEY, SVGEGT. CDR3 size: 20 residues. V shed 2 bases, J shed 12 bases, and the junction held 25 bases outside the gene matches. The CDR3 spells CASSYARRTSGPSGRIGQFF. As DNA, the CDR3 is TGTGCCAGCAGTTACGCTCGGCGGACTAGCGGCCCTTCGGGGAGAATAGGGCAGTTCTTC.

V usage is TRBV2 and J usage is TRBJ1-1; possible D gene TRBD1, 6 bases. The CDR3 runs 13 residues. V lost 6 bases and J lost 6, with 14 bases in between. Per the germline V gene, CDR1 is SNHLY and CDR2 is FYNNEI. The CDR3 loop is CASSTGPRAEAFF. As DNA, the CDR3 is TGTGCCAGCAGCACAGGGCCCCGGGCTGAAGCTTTCTTT.

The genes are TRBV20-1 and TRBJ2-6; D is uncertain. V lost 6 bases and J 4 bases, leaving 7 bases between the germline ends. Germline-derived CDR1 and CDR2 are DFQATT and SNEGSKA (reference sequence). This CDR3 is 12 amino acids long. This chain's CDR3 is CSAPGGANVLTF. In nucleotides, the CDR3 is TGCAGTGCGCCCGGGGGGGCCAACGTCCTGACTTTC.

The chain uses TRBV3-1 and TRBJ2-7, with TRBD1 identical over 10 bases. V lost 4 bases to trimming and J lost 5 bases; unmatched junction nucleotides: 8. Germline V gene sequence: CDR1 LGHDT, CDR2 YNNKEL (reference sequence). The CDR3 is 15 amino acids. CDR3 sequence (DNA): TGTGCCAGCAGCCGCTTAGACAGGGGGCTACACGAGCAGTACTTC. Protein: CASSRLDRGLHEQYF.

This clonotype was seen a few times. The CDR3 nucleotides are TGTGCCATCAGTGAGACGGGAAGCACAGATACGCAGTATTTT. This sequence encodes CAISETGSTDTQYF. The chain couples TRBV10-3 to TRBJ2-3; D is perhaps TRBD2 (5 bases). Trimming removed 2 bases from V and 0 bases from J, with 6 bases in between. CDR3 size: 14 residues. Germline CDR1 is ENHRY and CDR2 is SYGVKD.

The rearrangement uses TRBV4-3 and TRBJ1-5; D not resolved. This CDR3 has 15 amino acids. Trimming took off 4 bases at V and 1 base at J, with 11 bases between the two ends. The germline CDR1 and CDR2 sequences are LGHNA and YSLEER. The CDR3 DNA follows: TGCGCCAGCAGCCCTTCTGCCACCAGCAATCAGCCCCAGCATTTT. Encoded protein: CASSPSATSNQPQHF.

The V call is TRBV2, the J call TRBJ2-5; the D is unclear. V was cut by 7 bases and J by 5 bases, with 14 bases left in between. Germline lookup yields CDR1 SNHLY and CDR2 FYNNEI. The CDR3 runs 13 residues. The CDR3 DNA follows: TGTGCCAGCAACGACGGGTTAGGGGAGACCCAGTACTTC. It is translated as CASNDGLGETQYF.